The entry below gives a single TCR beta chain sequence along with its context. The data belong to a study of technical replicates of blood from a few donors. Some clones are missing from TCRdb's copy, which holds only in-frame ones; the method was immunoSEQ multiplex PCR. The sample yields about 71,000 clones, roughly 92% seen once. CDR3 size: 13 residues. Trimming shortened V by 6 bases and J by 2 bases, and 10 bases separated the two germline ends. The V gene's germline CDR1 is MNHEY and CDR2 SVGAGI. The chain has TRBV6-5 and TRBJ1-2; D gene unclear. The sequenced material came from T cells isolated from PBMCs. The TCR originated in a human donor in good health. The CDR3 loop is CASSDLRNYGYTF. CDR3 nucleotides: TGTGCCAGCAGCGATCTGCGGAACTATGGCTACACCTTC.